The 14 T cell receptor beta chains listed next were all sequenced from one sample in a study of metastatic and nonmetastatic thyroid tumors. Until they underwent thyroid surgery, no patient had received any treatment. TCRdb re-clonotyped the PCR reads via MiXCR. The sample yields about 92,000 clones, 14% to 15% seen once. Sequencing input: blood. Receptor source: a female donor with papillary thyroid cancer or a benign thyroid nodule (not recorded which). Some clones in this sample may be carry-over from other donors' samples.

This clone was seen many times. The CDR3 nucleotides read TGCGCCAGCAGCTCAGGGGGACAGGGGACCCAAGAGACCCAGTACTTC. Protein product: CASSSGGQGTQETQYF. The V call is TRBV5-1, the J call TRBJ2-5; 10 nucleotides agree with TRBD1. The V segment lost 3 bases and the J segment 1 base; nucleotides outside the gene matches: 6. CDR3 length: 16 residues. Germline loops: CDR1 SGHRS, CDR2 YFSETQ.

The V gene is TRBV4-3, the J gene TRBJ2-6; 7 nucleotides align to TRBD1. Trimming cost V 2 bases and J 0 bases; bases outside gene matches: 4. From germline, CDR1 is LGHNA and CDR2 YSLEER. There are 17 residues in the CDR3. The CDR3 DNA is TGCGCCAGCAGCCAATTACAGGGGCGCTCTGGGGCCAACGTCCTGACTTTC. It yields the protein CASSQLQGRSGANVLTF.

The chain joins TRBV7-6 to TRBJ2-7; 9 bases are a match to TRBD1. With 6 bases clipped from V and 5 bases from J, the junction kept 11 bases outside the gene matches. The CDR3 is 15 residues long. Germline V CDR1 and CDR2: SGHVS, FNYEAQ. CDR3 residues: CASSSPGTGLHEQYF. In DNA, the CDR3 is TGTGCCAGCAGTTCGCCCGGGACAGGGCTCCACGAGCAGTACTTC.

This clone occurred many times. V usage is TRBV20-1 and J usage is TRBJ1-5; D unclear. The V end was cut by 3 bases, the J end by 7 bases, with 13 bases between. Looked up from germline, CDR1 is DFQATT and CDR2 is SNEGSKA (reference sequence). The CDR3 spans 13 residues. As DNA, the CDR3 is TGCAGTGCTAGGTTGAGGCCGGGACAGCCCCAGCATTTT. Its translation is CSARLRPGQPQHF.

This clone was recorded at least ten times. Other DNA sequences in the same sample also yield this CDR3. CDR3 in DNA: TGTGCCAGCAGCTCAGAAGATACGCAGTATTTT. Its protein is CASSSEDTQYF. The J gene is TRBJ2-3, the V gene TRBV11-2; D is ambiguous. The CDR3 loop spans 11 amino acids. V dropped 4 bases and J dropped 5 bases, with 4 bases sitting between them. Germline V gene lookup returns CDR1 SGHAT and CDR2 FQNNGV.

The chain has TRBV10-3 and TRBJ2-1; 10 nucleotides align to TRBD2. J lost 4 bases, V lost 3 bases, and 3 bases had no gene match. The CDR3 contains 15 residues. Germline V gene sequence: CDR1 ENHRY, CDR2 SYGVKD. The CDR3, as DNA: TGTGCCATCAGTGATATTAGCGGGGGGTACAATGAGCAGTTCTTC. Translating it yields CAISDISGGYNEQFF.

Many counts were recorded for this clone. The chain couples TRBV11-2 to TRBJ2-1, with D uncertain. In germline, CDR1 is SGHAT, CDR2 FQNNGV. Trimming stripped 1 base from V and 7 bases from J, with 8 bases between. The CDR3 covers 13 residues. Here the CDR3 DNA reads TGTGCCAGCAGCTTAGTTGGTCAGAATGAGCAGTTCTTC. Its protein product is CASSLVGQNEQFF.

As to this clone: A much more abundant neighbour one base away suggests this may be a read error. The conserved phenylalanine or tryptophan is not found at the CDR3 terminus, so this likely reflects a read error. J is TRBJ2-5 and V is TRBV6-1; the D call may be TRBD1 or TRBD2 (6 bases each). The ends were cut back, 6 bases at V and 5 bases at J, with 19 bases in the middle. Germline CDR1 is MNHNS and CDR2 is SASEGT. This CDR3 comprises 15 residues. CDR3 amino acids: CASSPEGGGGETQYL. CDR3 in DNA: TGTGCCAGCAGCCCCGAGGGGGGCGGCGGGGAGACCCAGTACCTC.

This clone has just a few counts. Given a much more abundant clone one base away, this may be a read error. The same CDR3 also results from other DNA sequences found in this sample. The rearrangement joins TRBV10-3 to TRBJ1-5; no definite D call. CDR3 length equals 13 residues. The germline CDR1 and CDR2 sequences are ENHRY and SYGVKD. The CDR3 DNA follows: TGTGGTACGGGCTGGGCCTTAGATCAGCCCCAGCATTTT. This gives the protein CGTGWALDQPQHF.

In this sample, this clone turned up many times. The chain has TRBV12-3 or TRBV12-4 and TRBJ1-6; 8 bases map to TRBD1. This CDR3 spans 14 amino acids. V trimming: 6 bases; J trimming: 12 bases; junction bases outside the gene matches: 10. The CDR3 DNA sequence: TGTGCCAGCAGGCAACAGGGGGTACGCGGACCCCTCCACTTT. As protein: CASRQQGVRGPLHF.

Of note for this clone: The conserved final phenylalanine or tryptophan is absent from the CDR3, which likely points to a read error. The chain is built from TRBV5-1 and TRBJ1-1, with D uncertain. CDR3 length: 15 residues. CDR1 is SGHRS and CDR2 is YFSETQ in the germline V gene. Trimming left V 0 bases short and J 2 bases short, with 11 bases between. DNA for the CDR3: TGCGCCAGCAGCTTGGTACCCTATCAAAACACTGAAGCTTTCTCT. Protein sequence: CASSLVPYQNTEAFS.

This clone has a handful of counts. The chain is built from TRBV13 and TRBJ1-1; D might be TRBD1 (6 bases). V gave up 0 bases and J gave up 7 bases, with 12 bases separating them. This CDR3 comprises 14 residues. The germline gives CDR1 PRHDT, CDR2 FYEKMQ (reference sequence). The DNA for the CDR3 is TGTGCCAGCAGCTTAGGTGGGACACCATTTGAAGCTTTCTTT. It codes for CASSLGGTPFEAFF.

The table lists this clone with many counts. This rearrangement joins TRBV18 to TRBJ2-1; D ambiguous. The germline gives CDR1 KGHSH, CDR2 LQKENI. V was shortened by 0 bases and J by 10 bases, with 13 bases between the two germline ends. CDR3 size: 14 residues. The CDR3, as DNA: TGTGCCAGCTCACCACCGGACCTTAGGTCCGAGCAGTTCTTC. This gives the protein CASSPPDLRSEQFF.

This clone was observed a handful of times. Being one base from a much bigger clone, this may be a read error. Other DNA sequences within the sample encode an identical CDR3. The chain combines TRBV12-3 or TRBV12-4 with TRBJ2-5; 9 nucleotides agree with TRBD2. The CDR3 has 15 residues. The CDR3 spells CAGSPSGGTQETQYF. CDR3 DNA sequence: TGTGCCGGCAGTCCAAGCGGGGGGACTCAAGAGACCCAGTACTTC.